The T cell receptor (beta chain) under discussion was sequenced for a study of PD-1 blockade in classical Hodgkin lymphoma. Study-wide results and caveats: Newly diagnosed patients were said to have less baseline TCR diversity than healthy donors did. Repertoire differences have undefined causes, possibly disease activity or prior therapy.

This clone was detected a few times. Its antigen is not identified. The V gene's germline CDR1 is MNHNS and CDR2 SASEGT. V shed 9 bases, J shed 5 bases, and the junction held 5 bases outside the gene matches. There are 14 residues in the CDR3. The sample's time point: newly diagnosed, previously untreated cHL patient sample. PBMCs, once thawed, yielded CD8+ T cells isolated by magnetic negative selection. Comparison used PBMCs from newly diagnosed, untreated classical Hodgkin lymphoma. Measured with immunoSEQ multiplex PCR; TCRdb has only the in-frame clones, and not every one. Of about 5,200 clones listed, 75% to 90% are singletons.

Sample: CD8+ T cells from blood. The rearrangement links TRBV6-1 to TRBJ2-1; TRBD2 agrees at 12 bases. The TCR originated in a human donor with classical Hodgkin lymphoma. CDR3: CASLAGGTNNEQFF. The CDR3 coding sequence is TGTGCCAGTCTAGCGGGAGGGACAAACAATGAGCAGTTCTTC.